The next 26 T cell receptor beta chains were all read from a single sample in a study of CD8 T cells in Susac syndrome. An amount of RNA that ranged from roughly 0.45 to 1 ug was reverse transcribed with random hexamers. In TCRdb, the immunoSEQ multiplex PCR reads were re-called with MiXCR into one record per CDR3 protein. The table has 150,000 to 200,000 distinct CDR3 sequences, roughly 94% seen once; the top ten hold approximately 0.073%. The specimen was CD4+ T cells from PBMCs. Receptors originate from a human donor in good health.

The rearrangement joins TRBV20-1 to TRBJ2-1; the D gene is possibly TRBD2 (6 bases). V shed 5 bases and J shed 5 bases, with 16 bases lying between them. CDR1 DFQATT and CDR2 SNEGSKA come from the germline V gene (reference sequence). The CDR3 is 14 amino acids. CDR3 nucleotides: TGCAGTGCTTTAAACCGCGGGGCCCACAATGAGCAGTTCTTC. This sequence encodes CSALNRGAHNEQFF.

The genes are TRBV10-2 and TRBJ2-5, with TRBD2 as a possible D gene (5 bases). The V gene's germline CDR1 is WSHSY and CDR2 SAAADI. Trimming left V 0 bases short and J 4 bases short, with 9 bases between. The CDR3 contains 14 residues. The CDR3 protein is CASSESTEGETQYF. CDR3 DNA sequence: TGCGCCAGCAGTGAGTCTACCGAGGGAGAGACCCAGTACTTC.

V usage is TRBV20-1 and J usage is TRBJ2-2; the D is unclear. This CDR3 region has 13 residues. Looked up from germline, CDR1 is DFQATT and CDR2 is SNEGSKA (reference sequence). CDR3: CTSGGRSTGELFF. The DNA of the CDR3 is TGCACCTCAGGTGGGCGAAGCACCGGGGAGCTGTTTTTT.

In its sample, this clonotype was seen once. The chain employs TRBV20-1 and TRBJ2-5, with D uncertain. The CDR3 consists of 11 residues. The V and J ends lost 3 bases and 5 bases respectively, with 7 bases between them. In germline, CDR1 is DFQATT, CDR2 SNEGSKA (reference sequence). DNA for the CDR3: TGCAGTGCTAGTATCGGGGAGACCCAGTACTTC. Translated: CSASIGETQYF.

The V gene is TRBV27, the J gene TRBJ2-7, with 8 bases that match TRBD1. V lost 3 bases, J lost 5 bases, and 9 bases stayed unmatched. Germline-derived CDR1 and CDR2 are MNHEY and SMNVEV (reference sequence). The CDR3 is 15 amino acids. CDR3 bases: TGTGCCAGCAGTTTTTCGGGCAGGGGGCGGGACGAGCAGTACTTC. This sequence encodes CASSFSGRGRDEQYF.

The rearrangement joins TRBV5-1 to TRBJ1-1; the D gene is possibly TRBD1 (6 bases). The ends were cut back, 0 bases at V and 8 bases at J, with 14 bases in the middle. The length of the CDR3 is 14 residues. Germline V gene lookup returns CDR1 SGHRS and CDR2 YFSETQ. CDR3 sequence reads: CASSLGGQGTEAFF. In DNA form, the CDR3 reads TGCGCCAGCAGCTTGGGTGGGCAGGGGACGGAAGCTTTCTTT.

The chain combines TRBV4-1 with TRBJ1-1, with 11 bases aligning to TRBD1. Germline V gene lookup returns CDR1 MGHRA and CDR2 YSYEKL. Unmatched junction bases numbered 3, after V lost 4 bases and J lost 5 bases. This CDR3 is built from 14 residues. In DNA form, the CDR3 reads TGCGCCAGCAGCCGGACAGGGGGCTATACTGAAGCTTTCTTT. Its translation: CASSRTGGYTEAFF.

CDR3 sequence reads: CASSEFQETQYF. The CDR3 region has the DNA TGTGCCAGCAGTGAATTTCAAGAGACCCAGTACTTC. The chain employs TRBV2 and TRBJ2-5, with D unresolved. V shed 2 bases and J shed 2 bases, with 3 bases lying between them. Germline V CDR1 and CDR2: SNHLY, FYNNEI. This CDR3 has 12 amino acids.

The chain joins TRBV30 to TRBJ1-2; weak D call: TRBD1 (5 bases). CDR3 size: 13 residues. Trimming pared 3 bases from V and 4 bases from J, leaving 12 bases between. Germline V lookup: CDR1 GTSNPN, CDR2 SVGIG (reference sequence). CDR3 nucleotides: TGTGCCTGGAGGGAGGGGCGAGGCTATGGCTACACCTTC. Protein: CAWREGRGYGYTF.

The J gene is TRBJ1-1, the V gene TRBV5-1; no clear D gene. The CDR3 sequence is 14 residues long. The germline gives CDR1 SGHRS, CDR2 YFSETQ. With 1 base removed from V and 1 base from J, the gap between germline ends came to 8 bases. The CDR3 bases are TGCGCCAGCAGCTTGTTTAACGGGAACACTGAAGCTTTCTTT. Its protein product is CASSLFNGNTEAFF.

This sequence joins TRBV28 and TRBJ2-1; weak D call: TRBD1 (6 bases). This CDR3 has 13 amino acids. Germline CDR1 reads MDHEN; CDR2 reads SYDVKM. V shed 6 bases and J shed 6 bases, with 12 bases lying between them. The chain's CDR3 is CASRATGLNEQFF. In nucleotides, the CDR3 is TGTGCCAGCAGGGCAACAGGGCTCAATGAGCAGTTCTTC.

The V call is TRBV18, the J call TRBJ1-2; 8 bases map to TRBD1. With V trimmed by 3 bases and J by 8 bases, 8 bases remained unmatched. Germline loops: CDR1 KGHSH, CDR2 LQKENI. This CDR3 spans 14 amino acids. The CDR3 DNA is TGTGCCAGCTCACCTAAGACAGGGGATGTAGGCTACACCTTC. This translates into CASSPKTGDVGYTF.

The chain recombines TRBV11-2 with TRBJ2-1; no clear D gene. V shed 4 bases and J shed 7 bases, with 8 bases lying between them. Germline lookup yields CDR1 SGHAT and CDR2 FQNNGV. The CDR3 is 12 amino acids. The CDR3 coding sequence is TGTGCCAGCAGCTCCACGGTTAATGAGCAGTTCTTC. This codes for CASSSTVNEQFF. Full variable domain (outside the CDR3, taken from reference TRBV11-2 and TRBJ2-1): EAGVAQSPRYKIIEKRQSVAFWCNPISGHATLYWYQQILGQGPKLLIQFQNNGVVDDSQLPKDRFSAERLKGVDSTLKIQPAKLEDSAVYLCASSSTVNEQFFGPGTRLTVL.

The CDR3 coding sequence is TGTGCCAGCAGCTTAAGGTTCAATGAGCAGTTCTTC. It translates to CASSLRFNEQFF. This chain connects TRBV7-2 to TRBJ2-1, with unresolved D. This CDR3 is 12 amino acids long. Germline V gene data show CDR1 as SGHTA and CDR2 as FQGNSA. V lost 2 bases and J lost 6, with 5 bases in between.

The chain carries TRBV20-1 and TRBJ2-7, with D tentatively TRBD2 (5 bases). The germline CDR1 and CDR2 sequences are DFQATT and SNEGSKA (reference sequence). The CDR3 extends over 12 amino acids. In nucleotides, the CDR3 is TGCAGGATCCGGACGGGGTCCTACGAGCAGTACTTC. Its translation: CRIRTGSYEQYF.

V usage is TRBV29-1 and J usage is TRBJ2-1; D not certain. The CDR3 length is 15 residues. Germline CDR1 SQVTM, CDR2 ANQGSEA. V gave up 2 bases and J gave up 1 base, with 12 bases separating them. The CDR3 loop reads CSVEFLFQSYNEQFF. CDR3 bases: TGCAGCGTTGAATTTCTTTTCCAGTCCTACAATGAGCAGTTCTTC.

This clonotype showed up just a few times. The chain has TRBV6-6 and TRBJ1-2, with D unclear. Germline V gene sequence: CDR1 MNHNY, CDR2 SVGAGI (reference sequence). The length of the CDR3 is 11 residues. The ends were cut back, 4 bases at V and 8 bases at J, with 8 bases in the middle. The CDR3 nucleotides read TGTGCCAGCAGTTCTGATAGGGGCTACACCTTC. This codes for CASSSDRGYTF.

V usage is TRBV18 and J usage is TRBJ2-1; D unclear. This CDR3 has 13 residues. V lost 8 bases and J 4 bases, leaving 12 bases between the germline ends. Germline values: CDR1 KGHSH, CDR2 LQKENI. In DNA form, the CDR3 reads TGTGCCAGCACCACCCTGGAATACAATGAGCAGTTCTTC. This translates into CASTTLEYNEQFF.

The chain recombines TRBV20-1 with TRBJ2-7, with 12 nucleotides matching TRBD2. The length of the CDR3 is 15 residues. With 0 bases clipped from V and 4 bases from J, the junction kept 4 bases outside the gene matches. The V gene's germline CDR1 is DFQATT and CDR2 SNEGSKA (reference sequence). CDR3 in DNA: TGCAGTGCTAGAGAAGGACTAGCGGGAAAGTACGAGCAGTACTTC. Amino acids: CSAREGLAGKYEQYF.

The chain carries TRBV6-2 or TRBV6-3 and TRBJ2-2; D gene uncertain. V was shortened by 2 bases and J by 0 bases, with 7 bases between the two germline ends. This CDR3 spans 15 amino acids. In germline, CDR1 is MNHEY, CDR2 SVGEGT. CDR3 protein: CASSYVTANTGELFF. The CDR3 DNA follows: TGTGCCAGCAGTTACGTGACGGCGAACACCGGGGAGCTGTTTTTT.

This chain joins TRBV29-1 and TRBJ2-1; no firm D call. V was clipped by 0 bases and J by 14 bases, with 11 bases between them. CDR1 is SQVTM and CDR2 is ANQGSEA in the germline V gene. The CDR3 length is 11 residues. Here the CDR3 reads CSVEETTVKFF. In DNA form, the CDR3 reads TGCAGCGTTGAAGAGACCACGGTAAAGTTCTTC.

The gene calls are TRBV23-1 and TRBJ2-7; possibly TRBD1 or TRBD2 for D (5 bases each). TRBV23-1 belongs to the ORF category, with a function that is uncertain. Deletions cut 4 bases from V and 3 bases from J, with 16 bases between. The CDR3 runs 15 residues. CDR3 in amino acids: CASSLKGRISYEQYF. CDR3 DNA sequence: TGCGCCAGCAGTCTAAAGGGACGGATTAGCTACGAGCAGTACTTC.

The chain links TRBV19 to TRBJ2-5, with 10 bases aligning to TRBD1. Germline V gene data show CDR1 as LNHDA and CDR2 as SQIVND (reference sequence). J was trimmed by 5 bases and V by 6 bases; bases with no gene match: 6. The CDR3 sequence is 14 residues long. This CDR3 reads CASRRQGAQETQYF. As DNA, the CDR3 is TGTGCCAGTAGGAGACAGGGGGCGCAGGAGACCCAGTACTTC.

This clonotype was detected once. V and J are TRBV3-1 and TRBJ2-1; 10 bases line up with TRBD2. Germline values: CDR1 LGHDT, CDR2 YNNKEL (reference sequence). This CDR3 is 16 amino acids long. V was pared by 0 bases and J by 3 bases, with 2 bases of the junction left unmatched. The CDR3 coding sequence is TGTGCCAGCAGCCAAGAATGGACTAGCGGCTACAATGAGCAGTTCTTC. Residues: CASSQEWTSGYNEQFF.

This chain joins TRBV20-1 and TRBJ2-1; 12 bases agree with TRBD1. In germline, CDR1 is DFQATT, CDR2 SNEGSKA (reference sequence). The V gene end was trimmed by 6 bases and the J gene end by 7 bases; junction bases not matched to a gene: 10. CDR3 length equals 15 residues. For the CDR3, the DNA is TGCAGTGCGACCCCCGGGACAGGGGGCGAGAATGAGCAGTTCTTC. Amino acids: CSATPGTGGENEQFF.

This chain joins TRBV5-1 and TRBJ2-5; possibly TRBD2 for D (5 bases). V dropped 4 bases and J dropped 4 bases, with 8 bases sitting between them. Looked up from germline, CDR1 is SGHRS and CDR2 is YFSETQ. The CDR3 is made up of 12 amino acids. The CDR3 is CASSIEGETQYF. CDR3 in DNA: TGCGCCAGCAGCATCGAGGGAGAGACCCAGTACTTC.